This TCR beta chain comes out of a study of cytomegalovirus exposure and HLA in healthy donors. A multiplex PCR was run with 60 Vbeta primers and 13 Jbeta primers. Sequencing used immunoSEQ multiplex PCR; TCRdb keeps in-frame clones, though not all of them. The top ten hold about 29% of the sample, which has 120,000 or so clones, roughly 80% seen once. This clone was observed a single time. Antigen: not known. The CDR3 totals 15 residues. Trimming cost V 4 bases and J 3 bases; bases outside gene matches: 6. The germline V gene encodes CDR1 LNHDA and CDR2 SQIVND (reference sequence). Overall study results and limits: As immune exposure information, only CMV serostatus was available. The majority of CMV-associated TCR beta chains were reported as apparently HLA-restricted in a later analysis.

The sequenced sample was PBMCs. J is TRBJ2-7 and V is TRBV19; 10 bases line up with TRBD1. This TCR derives from a man aged 55-75 years in good health and CMV-seropositive. The CDR3 is CASSNLGTGVYEQYF. The CDR3 DNA is TGTGCCAGTAGTAACCTCGGGACAGGGGTCTACGAGCAGTACTTC. Combining the CDR3 with reference TRBV19 and TRBJ2-7 gives the whole variable domain DGGITQSPKYLFRKEGQNVTLSCEQNLNHDAMYWYRQDPGQGLRLIYYSQIVNDFQKGDIAEGYSVSREKKESFPLTVTSAQKNPTAFYLCASSNLGTGVYEQYFGPGTRLTVT.